This record looks at one TCR beta chain sequence and its context. This record belongs to a study of identical twins. Unique molecular identifiers were present on cDNA, and template switching added a universal primer site. TCRdb passed the 5' RACE reads through MiXCR, listing each CDR3 protein once. The sample lists 300,000 to 400,000 distinct CDR3 sequences; more than 9% were seen once. Trimming removed 6 bases from V and 0 bases from J, with 10 bases in between. The CDR3 has 13 residues. Germline CDR1 reads SQVTM; CDR2 reads ANQGSEA. This sample also appeared in a second study, on yellow fever vaccine responses in identical twins. In that study: Twins showed a vaccine T cell response that reportedly seemed partly convergent, partly personalized.

The V call is TRBV29-1, the J call TRBJ2-3; D might be TRBD2 (6 bases). This receptor was obtained from a woman aged 18-29 years in good health. The sequenced sample was CD8+ T cells sorted from blood. CDR3 sequence (DNA): TGCAGCGTGTTAGCGGACAGCACAGATACGCAGTATTTT. It is translated as CSVLADSTDTQYF.